The source of this TCR beta chain is a study of vaccination and CD4 T cells after COVID-19. Study-level points and caveats: Convalescent patients' median share of reactive clones seen only post-vaccination was around 90%.

This clonotype appeared a few times. Antigen specificity is unknown. As for treatment: roughly ten-day PBMC culture with coronavirus spike peptide pools or control peptides (ViraFEST assay). In germline, CDR1 is SGHTA, CDR2 FQGNSA. This CDR3 has 14 residues. The germline V and J ends were trimmed by 3 bases and 9 bases, with 14 bases remaining between them. Sequence data for DNA of cultured CD4+ T cells were generated by the Oncomine TCR Beta short-read assay. TCRdb ran MiXCR on the PCR reads and lists one entry per CDR3 protein. This sample carries 18,000 or so distinct CDR3 sequences, around 30% of them seen once, and the ten largest clones take around a sixth.

This receptor was taken from a human donor with COVID-19. The chain uses TRBV7-2 and TRBJ2-2; D gene uncertain. The sequenced material came from cultured CD4+ T cells from blood. The CDR3 is CASSFSFPRRELFF. Here the CDR3 DNA reads TGTGCCAGCAGCTTCAGTTTCCCCCGAAGGGAGCTGTTTTTT.